There are many counts of the clone carrying this TCR beta chain. The data belong to a study of T cells in Graves' hyperthyroidism and ophthalmopathy. Study-level background: Before treatment of any kind, peripheral blood was taken at initial diagnosis.

There were TCR beta CDR3 regions amplified from RNA transcripts. First-round RT-PCR of the TCR CDR3 relied on the HTBI primer set. TCRdb fed the multiplex PCR reads into MiXCR, producing one record per CDR3 protein. The table lists about 500,000 distinct CDR3 sequences, approximately 15% of them singletons. Per germline, CDR1 SGDLS and CDR2 YYNGEE. This CDR3 has 13 residues. V lost 4 bases and J 6 bases, leaving 11 bases between the germline ends. This clonotype was sampled from a woman aged 18-29 years with Graves' hyperthyroidism. The rearrangement joins TRBV9 to TRBJ2-1; D not resolved. The source material was blood. CDR3 loop: CASSSRSSNEQFF. The CDR3 DNA reads as TGTGCCAGCAGCTCCCGCTCGAGCAATGAGCAGTTCTTC.